Below, 19 T cell receptor beta chains from the same sample are listed, as sequenced in a study of blood T cell repertoires in COVID-19 (dated by TCRdb to the early 2020s). The library was obtained by the immunoSEQ multiplex PCR assay. TCRdb mirrors the immuneACCESS table, restricted to in-frame sequences. Some clones are absent from its copies; in checked studies, under half trace to an unresolved V gene, and the reason for the others is unknown. The sample includes hundreds of thousands of clones, with approximately 90% observed a single time. Jointly, the top ten make up roughly 9% of the sample. The sample taken for sequencing was PBMCs or T cells enriched from blood (not recorded which). The origin of the receptors is a man aged 35 to 55 who had recovered from COVID-19.

The gene calls are TRBV7-3 and TRBJ1-6; D remains unclear. CDR1 and CDR2 from the germline V gene are SGHTA and FQGTGA. V was clipped by 4 bases and J by 0 bases, with 7 bases between them. The CDR3 has 15 residues. CDR3 sequence (DNA): TGTGCCAGCAGCTCGACTAGCTCCTATAATTCACCCCTCCACTTT. Amino acid sequence: CASSSTSSYNSPLHF.

The chain couples TRBV19 to TRBJ2-5; 7 bases map to TRBD2. Germline V lookup: CDR1 LNHDA, CDR2 SQIVND (reference sequence). CDR3 size: 18 residues. The J segment lost 4 bases and the V segment lost 0 bases, leaving 14 bases of the junction unmatched. The CDR3 sequence: CASSIDPLSWGGTETQYF. The CDR3 nucleotides are TGTGCCAGTAGTATAGACCCCTTGTCTTGGGGGGGGACAGAGACCCAGTACTTC.

V usage is TRBV12-5 and J usage is TRBJ2-5, with a tentative D call TRBD2 (6 bases). Trimming pared 1 base from V and 4 bases from J, leaving 13 bases between. The CDR3 is made up of 15 amino acids. Germline V CDR1 and CDR2: LGHNT, FRNRAP. The CDR3 spells CASGLAVGGTETQYF. DNA for the CDR3: TGTGCTAGTGGTTTGGCCGTTGGCGGGACAGAGACCCAGTACTTC.

The rearrangement joins TRBV4-2 to TRBJ2-5; D perhaps matches TRBD1 (6 bases). Trimming removed 0 bases at V and 1 base at J, with 12 bases between. Germline assignment: CDR1 LGHNA and CDR2 YNFKEQ. There are 16 residues in the CDR3. CDR3: CASSQDWTAIQETQYF. The CDR3 DNA follows: TGTGCCAGCAGCCAAGATTGGACAGCAATCCAAGAGACCCAGTACTTC.

This rearrangement joins TRBV19 to TRBJ1-1; TRBD1 matches 11 bases. Germline V gene data show CDR1 as LNHDA and CDR2 as SQIVND (reference sequence). V lost 5 bases, J lost 4 bases, and 9 bases stayed unmatched. The length of the CDR3 is 16 residues. CDR3 region: CASSVGTGGTGTEAFF. In DNA form, the CDR3 reads TGTGCCAGTAGTGTTGGGACAGGGGGGACGGGCACTGAAGCTTTCTTT. Full variable domain (remainder filled in from reference TRBV19 and TRBJ1-1): DGGITQSPKYLFRKEGQNVTLSCEQNLNHDAMYWYRQDPGQGLRLIYYSQIVNDFQKGDIAEGYSVSREKKESFPLTVTSAQKNPTAFYLCASSVGTGGTGTEAFFGQGTRLTVV.

The table lists this clone with a count of one. The chain couples TRBV5-1 to TRBJ1-4, with 8 bases identical to TRBD1. After removal of 4 bases from V and 3 bases from J, the junction contained 8 bases not matched to a gene. This CDR3 contains 16 residues. The germline V gene has CDR1 SGHRS and CDR2 YFSETQ. The CDR3 sequence: CASSGTTGGANEKLFF. The CDR3 DNA reads TGCGCCAGCAGCGGAACTACAGGGGGGGCTAATGAAAAACTGTTTTTT.

The gene calls are TRBV3-1 (or the pseudogene TRBV3-2) and TRBJ2-4; a possible D gene is TRBD2 (6 bases). This CDR3 comprises 15 residues. Trimming shortened V by 6 bases and J by 7 bases, and 19 bases separated the two germline ends. CDR1 is LGHDT and CDR2 is YNNKEL in the germline V gene (reference sequence). The CDR3 bases are TGTGCCAGCAGTCAGTTCGGGCGAGGAGGGAACATTCAGTACTTC. This sequence encodes CASSQFGRGGNIQYF.

The chain is built from TRBV6-6 and TRBJ1-5, with 8 bases lining up with TRBD1. This CDR3 has 17 amino acids. Trimming took 5 bases from V and 3 from J; bases not matched to a gene: 12. Germline V gene lookup returns CDR1 MNHNY and CDR2 SVGAGI (reference sequence). In DNA form, the CDR3 reads TGTGCCAGCAGTCCCCAATTTGTGACAGGGGTCAATCAGCCCCAGCATTTT. The encoded protein is CASSPQFVTGVNQPQHF.

This chain links TRBV5-1 with TRBJ2-3; TRBD2 matches at 14 bases. The V gene end was trimmed by 2 bases and the J gene end by 9 bases; junction bases not matched to a gene: 17. CDR1 and CDR2 from the germline V gene are SGHRS and YFSETQ. The CDR3 is 19 residues long. The CDR3 here is CASSFRLNPTSGRGETQYF. The CDR3, as DNA: TGCGCCAGCAGCTTTCGGCTTAATCCGACTAGCGGGAGGGGTGAAACGCAGTATTTT.

This clone was counted a few times. V gene TRBV6-5 combines with J gene TRBJ1-2, with TRBD1 identical over 8 bases. With 10 bases clipped from V and 14 bases from J, the junction kept 18 bases outside the gene matches. Germline-derived CDR1 and CDR2 are MNHEY and SVGAGI. The CDR3 consists of 13 residues. The CDR3 region is CATTLRDRREYTF. The CDR3 nucleotides are TGTGCCACCACGCTCCGGGACAGGCGAGAGTATACCTTC.

The chain has TRBV5-1 and TRBJ2-1, with a possible D match to TRBD2 (5 bases). The CDR3 consists of 16 residues. The V and J ends lost 2 bases and 0 bases respectively, with 12 bases between them. Germline loops: CDR1 SGHRS, CDR2 YFSETQ. In DNA form, the CDR3 reads TGCGCCAGCAGCTTCCTCGGGGTGACCTCCTACAATGAGCAGTTCTTC. Amino acids: CASSFLGVTSYNEQFF.

The gene calls are TRBV4-3 and TRBJ1-4; D gene unclear. Trimming removed 1 base at V and 8 bases at J, with 11 bases between. Per germline, CDR1 LGHNA and CDR2 YSLEER. This CDR3 region has 14 residues. In DNA form, the CDR3 reads TGCGCCAGCAGCCAAGGCACAGAACAGGAAAAACTGTTTTTT. Protein product: CASSQGTEQEKLFF.

The CDR3 nucleotides are TGTGCCAGTAGTATCGGCCCGGTGCCAGGAGGGCAGCCCCAGCATTTT. Translating it yields CASSIGPVPGGQPQHF. This chain uses TRBV19 with TRBJ1-5; D uncertain. From germline, CDR1 is LNHDA and CDR2 SQIVND (reference sequence). The CDR3 is 16 amino acids. The V gene lost 3 bases and the J gene lost 7 bases, with 19 bases spanning the gap.

V and J are TRBV13 and TRBJ2-1; 9 bases are shared with TRBD2. The CDR3 sequence is 15 residues long. V gave up 5 bases and J gave up 6 bases; unmatched junction bases: 8. The germline V gene encodes CDR1 PRHDT and CDR2 FYEKMQ (reference sequence). CDR3 residues: CASSGEREAPNEQFF. The CDR3 nucleotides read TGTGCCAGCAGCGGGGAGCGGGAGGCACCCAATGAGCAGTTCTTC.

The chain links TRBV27 to TRBJ1-2; D ambiguous. The CDR3 runs 12 residues. Trimming removed 4 bases from V and 8 bases from J, with 11 bases in between. Germline loops: CDR1 MNHEY, CDR2 SMNVEV (reference sequence). The CDR3 is CASSSFLRGYTF. The CDR3 DNA reads as TGTGCCAGCAGTTCTTTCCTAAGAGGCTACACCTTC.

As concerns this clone: The same CDR3 also results from other DNA sequences found in this sample. The CDR3 DNA follows: TGTGCCAGCTCACCCACAGGGGGTCATTACGAGCAGTACTTC. This encodes CASSPTGGHYEQYF. The rearrangement uses TRBV18 and TRBJ2-7; 8 bases agree with TRBD1. Germline V CDR1 and CDR2: KGHSH, LQKENI. The CDR3 is 14 residues long. V lost 3 bases, J lost 4 bases, and 5 bases stayed unmatched.

The gene calls are TRBV6-5 and TRBJ1-5, with D unresolved. CDR1 MNHEY and CDR2 SVGAGI come from the germline V gene. The CDR3 loop spans 15 amino acids. V lost 6 bases and J 0 bases, leaving 12 bases between the germline ends. Here the CDR3 DNA reads TGTGCCAGCAGGGCGGGGAGGGATAGCAATCAGCCCCAGCATTTT. It translates to CASRAGRDSNQPQHF.

V usage is TRBV6-5 and J usage is TRBJ2-5, with D possibly matching TRBD2 (5 bases). V lost 6 bases, J lost 5 bases, and 13 bases lay in between. This CDR3 spans 13 amino acids. CDR1 is MNHEY and CDR2 is SVGAGI in the germline V gene. CDR3 sequence reads: CASSLTGLETQYF. Written as DNA, the CDR3 is TGTGCCAGCAGCCTGACGGGGTTGGAGACCCAGTACTTC.

The V gene is TRBV9, the J gene TRBJ1-4; D is possibly TRBD1 (6 bases). With 3 bases removed from V and 4 bases from J, the gap between germline ends came to 10 bases. The CDR3 length is 14 residues. CDR1 and CDR2 (germline): SGDLS, YYNGEE. The CDR3 nucleotides read TGTGCCAGCAGCGAAGACAGGATTAATGAAAAACTGTTTTTT. Amino acids: CASSEDRINEKLFF.